This T cell receptor beta chain was sequenced for a study of blood T cell repertoires in COVID-19. Study details: The study drew acute and convalescent COVID-19 samples from the United States, Italy and Spain. Sources were T cells, B-cell-depleted T cells, or PBMCs; the material itself was cDNA or gDNA.

CDR1 is MNHEY, CDR2 SMNVEV, per germline (reference sequence). Trimming removed 7 bases at V and 2 bases at J, with 17 bases between. This CDR3 spans 15 amino acids. In the original analysis: Reference gene primer amplification gave estimated nucleated cell counts. Clones were sequenced by immunoSEQ multiplex PCR, and TCRdb holds only the in-frame ones, with some missing. That table supplies the V and J calls and clone size; D and trimming were determined from the DNA. The sample shows 110,000 or so clones, under 90% of them seen only once. What was sequenced was peripheral blood. The TCR sequence derives from a woman aged 45-65 years with acute or convalescent COVID-19. The chain joins TRBV27 to TRBJ1-2; TRBD1 might be the D (6 bases). For the CDR3, the DNA is TGTGCCAGCAAACCCTCGGGGGGGACAAACTATGGCTACACCTTC. It translates to CASKPSGGTNYGYTF.